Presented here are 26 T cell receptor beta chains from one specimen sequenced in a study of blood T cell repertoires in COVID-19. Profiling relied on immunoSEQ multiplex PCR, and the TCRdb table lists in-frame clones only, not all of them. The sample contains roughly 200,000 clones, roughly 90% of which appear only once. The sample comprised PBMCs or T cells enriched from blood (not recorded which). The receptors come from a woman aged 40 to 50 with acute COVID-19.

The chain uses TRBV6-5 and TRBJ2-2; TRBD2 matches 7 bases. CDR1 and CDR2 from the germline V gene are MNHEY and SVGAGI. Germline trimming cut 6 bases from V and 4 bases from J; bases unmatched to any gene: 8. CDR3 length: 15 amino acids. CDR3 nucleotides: TGTGCCAGCAGGAGACGGGGGGTAACCACCGGGGAGCTGTTTTTT. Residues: CASRRRGVTTGELFF.

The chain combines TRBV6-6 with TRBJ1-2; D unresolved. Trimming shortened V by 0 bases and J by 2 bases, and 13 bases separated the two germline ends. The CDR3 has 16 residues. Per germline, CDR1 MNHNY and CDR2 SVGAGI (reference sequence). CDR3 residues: CASSYSLTAINYGYTF. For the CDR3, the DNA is TGTGCCAGCAGTTACTCTTTAACAGCTATCAACTATGGCTACACCTTC.

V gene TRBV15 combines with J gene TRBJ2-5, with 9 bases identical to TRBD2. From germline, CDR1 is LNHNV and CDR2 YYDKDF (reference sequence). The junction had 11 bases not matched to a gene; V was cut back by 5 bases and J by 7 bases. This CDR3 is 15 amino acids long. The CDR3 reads CATSPTGGGAVTQYF. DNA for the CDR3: TGTGCCACCAGCCCTACCGGCGGGGGGGCGGTGACCCAGTACTTC.

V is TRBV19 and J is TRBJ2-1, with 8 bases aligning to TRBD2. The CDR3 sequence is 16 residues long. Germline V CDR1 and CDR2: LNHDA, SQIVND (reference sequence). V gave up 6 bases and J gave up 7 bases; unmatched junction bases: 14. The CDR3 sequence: CASSNARGGGSNEQFF. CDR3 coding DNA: TGTGCCAGTAGCAACGCCCGGGGGGGCGGATCTAATGAGCAGTTCTTC.

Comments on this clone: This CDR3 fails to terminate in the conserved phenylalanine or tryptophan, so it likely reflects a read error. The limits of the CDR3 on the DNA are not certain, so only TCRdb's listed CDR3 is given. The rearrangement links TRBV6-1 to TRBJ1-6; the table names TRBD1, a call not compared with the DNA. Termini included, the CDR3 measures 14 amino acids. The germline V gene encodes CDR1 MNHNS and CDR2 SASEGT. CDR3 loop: CASSEGTGLVTPPL.

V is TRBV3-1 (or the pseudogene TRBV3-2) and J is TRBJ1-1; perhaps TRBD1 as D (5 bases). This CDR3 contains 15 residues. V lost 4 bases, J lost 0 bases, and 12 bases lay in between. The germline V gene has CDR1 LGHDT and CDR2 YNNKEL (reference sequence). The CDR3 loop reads CASSPEGPLNTEAFF. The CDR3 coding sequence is TGTGCCAGCAGCCCAGAGGGGCCTCTGAACACTGAAGCTTTCTTT.

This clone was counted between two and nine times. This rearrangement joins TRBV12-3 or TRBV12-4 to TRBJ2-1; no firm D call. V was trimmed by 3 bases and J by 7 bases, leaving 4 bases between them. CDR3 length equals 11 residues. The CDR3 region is CASSFQNEQFF. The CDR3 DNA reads TGTGCCAGCAGTTTTCAAAATGAGCAGTTCTTC.

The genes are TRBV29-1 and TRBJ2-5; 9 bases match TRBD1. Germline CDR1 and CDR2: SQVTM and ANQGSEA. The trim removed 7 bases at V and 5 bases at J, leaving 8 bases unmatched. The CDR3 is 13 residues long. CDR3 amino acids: CSAEQGAWETQYF. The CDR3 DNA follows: TGCAGCGCCGAACAGGGGGCATGGGAGACCCAGTACTTC.

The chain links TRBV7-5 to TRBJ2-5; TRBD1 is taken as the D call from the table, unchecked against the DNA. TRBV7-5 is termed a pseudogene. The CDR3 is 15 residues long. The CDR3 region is CVRRHRDSVKETQYF. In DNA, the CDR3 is TGTGTCAGGCGGCACCGGGACAGCGTTAAAGAGACCCAGTACTTC.

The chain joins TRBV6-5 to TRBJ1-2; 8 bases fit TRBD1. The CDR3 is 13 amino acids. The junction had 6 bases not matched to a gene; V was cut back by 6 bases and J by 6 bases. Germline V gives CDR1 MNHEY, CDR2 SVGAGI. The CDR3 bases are TGTGCCAGCAGGCAGACAGGGGTGCATGGCTACACCTTC. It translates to CASRQTGVHGYTF.

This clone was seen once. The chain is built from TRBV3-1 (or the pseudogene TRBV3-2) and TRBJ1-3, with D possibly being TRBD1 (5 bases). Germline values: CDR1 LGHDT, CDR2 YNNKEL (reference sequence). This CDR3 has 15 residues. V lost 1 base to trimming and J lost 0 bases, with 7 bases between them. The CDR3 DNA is TGTGCCAGCAGCCAAGGGGGCCCCTCTGGAAACACCATATATTTT. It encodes CASSQGGPSGNTIYF.

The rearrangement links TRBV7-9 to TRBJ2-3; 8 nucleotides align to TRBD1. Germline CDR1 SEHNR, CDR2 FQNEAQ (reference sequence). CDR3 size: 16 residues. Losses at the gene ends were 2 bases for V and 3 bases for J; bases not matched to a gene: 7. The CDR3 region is CASSLQGASRTDTQYF. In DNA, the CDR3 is TGTGCCAGCAGCTTACAGGGGGCATCAAGAACAGATACGCAGTATTTT.

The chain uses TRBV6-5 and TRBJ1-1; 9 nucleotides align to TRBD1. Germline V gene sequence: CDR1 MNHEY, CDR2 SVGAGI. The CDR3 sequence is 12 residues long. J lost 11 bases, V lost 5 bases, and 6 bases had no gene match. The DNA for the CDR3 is TGTGCCAGCAGTCCCGGGGACAGGGTCGCTTTCTTT. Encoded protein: CASSPGDRVAFF.

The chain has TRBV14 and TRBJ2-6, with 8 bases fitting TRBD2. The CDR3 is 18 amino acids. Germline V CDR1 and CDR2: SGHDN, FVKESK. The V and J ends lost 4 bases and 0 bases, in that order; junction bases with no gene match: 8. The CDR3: CASSPWASGPSGANVLTF. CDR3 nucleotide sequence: TGTGCCAGCAGCCCCTGGGCTAGCGGGCCCTCTGGGGCCAACGTCCTGACTTTC.

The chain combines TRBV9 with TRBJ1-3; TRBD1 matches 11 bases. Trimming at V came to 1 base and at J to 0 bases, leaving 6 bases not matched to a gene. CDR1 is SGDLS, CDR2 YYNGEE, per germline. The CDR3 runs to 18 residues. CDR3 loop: CASSVSGQGAFSGNTIYF. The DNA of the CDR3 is TGTGCCAGCAGCGTAAGCGGACAGGGGGCCTTCTCTGGAAACACCATATATTTT.

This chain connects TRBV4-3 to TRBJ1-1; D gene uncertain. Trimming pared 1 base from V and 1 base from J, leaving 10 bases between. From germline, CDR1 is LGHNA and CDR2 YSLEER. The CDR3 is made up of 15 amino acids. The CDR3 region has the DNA TGCGCCAGCAGCCAAGTCCGGGAGAAGAACACTGAAGCTTTCTTT. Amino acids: CASSQVREKNTEAFF.

The CDR3 spells CSVTGLDRLSTEAFF. CDR3 DNA sequence: TGCAGCGTTACAGGACTGGACAGGCTGAGCACTGAAGCTTTCTTT. The V call is TRBV29-1, the J call TRBJ1-1; 7 nucleotides align to TRBD1. Germline V gene lookup returns CDR1 SQVTM and CDR2 ANQGSEA. V dropped 5 bases and J dropped 4; count of bases not matched to a gene: 13. The CDR3 totals 15 residues.

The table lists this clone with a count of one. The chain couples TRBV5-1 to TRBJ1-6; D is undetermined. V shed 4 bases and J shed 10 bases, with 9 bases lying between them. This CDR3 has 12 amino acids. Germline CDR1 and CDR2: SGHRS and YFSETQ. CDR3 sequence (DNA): TGCGCCAGCAGCGGCGGAGGATCACCCCTCCACTTT. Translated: CASSGGGSPLHF.

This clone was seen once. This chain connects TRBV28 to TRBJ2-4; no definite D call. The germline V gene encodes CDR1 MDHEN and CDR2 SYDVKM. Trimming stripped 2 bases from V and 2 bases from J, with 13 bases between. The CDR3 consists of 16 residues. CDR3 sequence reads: CASSLAGRLTKNIQYF. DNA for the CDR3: TGTGCCAGCAGTTTAGCAGGCAGGCTAACCAAAAACATTCAGTACTTC. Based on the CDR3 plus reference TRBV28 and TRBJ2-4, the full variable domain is DVKVTQSSRYLVKRTGEKVFLECVQDMDHENMFWYRQDPGLGLRLIYFSYDVKMKEKGDIPEGYSVSREKKERFSLILESASTNQTSMYLCASSLAGRLTKNIQYFGAGTRLSVL.

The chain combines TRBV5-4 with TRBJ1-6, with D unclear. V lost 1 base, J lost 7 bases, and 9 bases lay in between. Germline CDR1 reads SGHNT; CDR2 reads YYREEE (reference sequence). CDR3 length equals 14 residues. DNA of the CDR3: TGTGCCAGCAGCTTGAGTTTCGGGAATTCACCCCTCCACTTT. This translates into CASSLSFGNSPLHF.

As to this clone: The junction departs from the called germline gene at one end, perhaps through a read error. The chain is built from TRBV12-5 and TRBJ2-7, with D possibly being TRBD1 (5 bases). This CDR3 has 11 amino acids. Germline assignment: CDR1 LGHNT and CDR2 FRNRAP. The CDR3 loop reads CASGVRGRPHF. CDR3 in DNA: TGTGCTAGTGGTGTAAGGGGCCGACCCCACTTC. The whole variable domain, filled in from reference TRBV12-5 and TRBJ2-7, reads DARVTQTPRHKVTEMGQEVTMRCQPILGHNTVFWYRQTMMQGLELLAYFRNRAPLDDSGMPKDRFSAEMPDATLATLKIQPSEPRDSAVYFCASGVRGRPHFGPGTRLTVT.

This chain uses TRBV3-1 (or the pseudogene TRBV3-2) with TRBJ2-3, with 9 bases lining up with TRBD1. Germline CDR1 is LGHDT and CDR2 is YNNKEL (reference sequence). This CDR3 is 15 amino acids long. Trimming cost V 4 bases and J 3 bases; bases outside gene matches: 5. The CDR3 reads CASSPRDRVTDTQYF. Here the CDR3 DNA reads TGTGCCAGCAGCCCCCGGGACAGGGTAACAGATACGCAGTATTTT.

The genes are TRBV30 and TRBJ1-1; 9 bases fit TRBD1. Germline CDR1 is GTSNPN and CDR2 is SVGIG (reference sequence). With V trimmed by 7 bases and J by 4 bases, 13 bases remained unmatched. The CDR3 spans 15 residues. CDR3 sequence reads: CAYLLPGQGSTEAFF. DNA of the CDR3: TGTGCCTATTTACTGCCGGGACAGGGAAGCACTGAAGCTTTCTTT.

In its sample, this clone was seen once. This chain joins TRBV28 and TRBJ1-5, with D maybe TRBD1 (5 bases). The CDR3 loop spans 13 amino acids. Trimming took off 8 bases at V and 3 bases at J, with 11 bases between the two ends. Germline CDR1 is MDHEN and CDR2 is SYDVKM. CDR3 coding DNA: TGTGCCAGCCTGGGGCAGTACAATCAGCCCCAGCATTTT. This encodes CASLGQYNQPQHF.

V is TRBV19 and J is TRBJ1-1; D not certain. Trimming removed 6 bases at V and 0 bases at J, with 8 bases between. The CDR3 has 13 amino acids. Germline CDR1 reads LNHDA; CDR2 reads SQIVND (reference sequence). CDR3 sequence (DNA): TGTGCCAGTAGGGTTTACATGAACACTGAAGCTTTCTTT. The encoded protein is CASRVYMNTEAFF.

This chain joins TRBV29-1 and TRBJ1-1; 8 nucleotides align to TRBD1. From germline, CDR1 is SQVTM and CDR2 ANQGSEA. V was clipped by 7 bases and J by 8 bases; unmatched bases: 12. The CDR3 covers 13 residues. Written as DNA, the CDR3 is TGCAGCGGCCGAGACAGGGGAATCTTCGAAGCTTTCTTT. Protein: CSGRDRGIFEAFF.